This entry lists 27 T cell receptor beta chains sequenced from one sample in a study of cytomegalovirus exposure and HLA in healthy donors. The PCR had 60 Vbeta and 13 Jbeta primers. Assay used: immunoSEQ multiplex PCR; TCRdb lists only in-frame clones, some missing. The sample has fewer than 250,000 clones, about 70% seen once. Material: PBMCs. All receptors derive from a woman aged 25 to 39 in good health and CMV-seronegative.

As to this clone: Different DNA sequences within this sample yield the same CDR3. V is TRBV5-1 and J is TRBJ2-1; D is unresolved. Between the trimmed V and J ends, which lost 5 bases and 0 bases, there was a span of 6 bases. The CDR3 runs 13 residues. Germline V gives CDR1 SGHRS, CDR2 YFSETQ. The CDR3 here is CASSLSSYNEQFF. As DNA, the CDR3 is TGCGCCAGCAGTCTAAGCTCCTACAATGAGCAGTTCTTC.

The rearrangement joins TRBV19 to TRBJ2-7; TRBD1 matches 7 bases. Per germline, CDR1 LNHDA and CDR2 SQIVND (reference sequence). There are 17 residues in the CDR3. Trimming at V came to 0 bases and at J to 6 bases, leaving 14 bases not matched to a gene. CDR3 sequence reads: CASSIDLPGGQVVEQYF. CDR3 bases: TGTGCCAGTAGTATAGATCTCCCAGGGGGTCAGGTCGTCGAGCAGTACTTC.

The V call is TRBV5-1, the J call TRBJ2-7; D is perhaps TRBD2 (6 bases). CDR1 and CDR2 from the germline V gene are SGHRS and YFSETQ. V was trimmed by 0 bases and J by 5 bases, leaving 21 bases between them. CDR3 size: 17 residues. This CDR3 reads CASSLAVVLGGKDEQYF. DNA of the CDR3: TGCGCCAGCAGCTTGGCCGTGGTTCTTGGGGGGAAGGACGAGCAGTACTTC.

This chain's CDR3 is CASSSLGQGANTEAFF. In DNA, the CDR3 is TGTGCCAGCAGTTCCCTGGGGCAGGGGGCGAACACTGAAGCTTTCTTT. The chain joins TRBV6-5 to TRBJ1-1; 8 bases align to TRBD1. The CDR3 spans 16 residues. Germline assignment: CDR1 MNHEY and CDR2 SVGAGI. Trimming cost V 4 bases and J 1 base; bases outside gene matches: 8.

The CDR3 sequence: CASSPRGTGTEAFF. DNA for the CDR3: TGTGCCAGCAGCCCCCGGGGGACAGGCACTGAAGCTTTCTTT. V usage is TRBV7-2 and J usage is TRBJ1-1, with 8 bases fitting TRBD1. CDR3 size: 14 residues. CDR1 SGHTA and CDR2 FQGNSA come from the germline V gene. Trimming removed 5 bases from V and 4 bases from J; junction bases left unmatched: 6. Filled out from reference TRBV7-2 and TRBJ1-1, the complete variable domain reads GAGVSQSPSNKVTEKGKDVELRCDPISGHTALYWYRQSLGQGLEFLIYFQGNSAPDKSGLPSDRFSAERTGGSVSTLTIQRTQQEDSAVYLCASSPRGTGTEAFFGQGTRLTVV.

The chain couples TRBV6-6 to TRBJ1-1, with TRBD1 matching 9 bases. CDR3 length equals 13 residues. The J segment lost 8 bases and the V segment lost 6 bases, leaving 7 bases of the junction unmatched. Germline V gene sequence: CDR1 MNHNY, CDR2 SVGAGI (reference sequence). CDR3 in amino acids: CASSQGTGTEAFF. CDR3 nucleotides: TGTGCCAGCAGCCAAGGGACAGGGACCGAAGCTTTCTTT.

The chain joins TRBV18 to TRBJ1-1, with D tentatively TRBD1 (6 bases). Germline V gene sequence: CDR1 KGHSH, CDR2 LQKENI. The germline V and J ends were trimmed by 7 bases and 8 bases, with 14 bases remaining between them. CDR3 size: 12 residues. The DNA of the CDR3 is TGTGCCAGCTTAACCTACAGGGAAGAAGCTTTCTTT. Its translation: CASLTYREEAFF.

This chain uses TRBV7-2 with TRBJ2-1, with TRBD2 identical over 7 bases. The length of the CDR3 is 14 residues. Looked up from germline, CDR1 is SGHTA and CDR2 is FQGNSA. The V gene end was trimmed by 4 bases and the J gene end by 2 bases; junction bases not matched to a gene: 2. CDR3 loop: CASSWDYPYNEQFF. CDR3 nucleotide sequence: TGTGCCAGCAGCTGGGACTATCCCTACAATGAGCAGTTCTTC.

The rearrangement joins TRBV7-8 to TRBJ2-1, with 7 bases matching TRBD2. The CDR3 totals 17 residues. CDR1 and CDR2 from the germline V gene are SGHVS and FQNEAQ. V shed 1 base, J shed 0 bases, and the junction held 6 bases outside the gene matches. DNA for the CDR3: TGTGCCAGCAGCTTAGAGGCTAGCGGTTACTCCTACAATGAGCAGTTCTTC. This translates into CASSLEASGYSYNEQFF.

V usage is TRBV30 and J usage is TRBJ1-3, with D possibly TRBD1 on 5 matching bases. The V gene lost 7 bases and the J gene lost 4 bases, with 17 bases spanning the gap. The CDR3 spans 14 residues. In germline, CDR1 is GTSNPN, CDR2 SVGIG (reference sequence). The chain's CDR3 is CASTSDSFGNTIYF. CDR3 in DNA: TGTGCCTCGACTAGCGACAGCTTCGGAAACACCATATATTTT.

The rearrangement links TRBV6-4 to TRBJ2-3; possible D gene TRBD2, 5 bases. The V end lost 5 bases, the J end lost 2 bases, and 11 bases lay between the germline ends. The CDR3 loop spans 14 amino acids. The germline gives CDR1 MRHNA, CDR2 SNTAGT. CDR3 protein: CASSKTGITDTQYF. The CDR3 nucleotides are TGTGCCAGCAGTAAAACGGGAATCACAGATACGCAGTATTTT.

The V and J genes are TRBV27 and TRBJ1-5; 8 bases line up with TRBD1. Looked up from germline, CDR1 is MNHEY and CDR2 is SMNVEV (reference sequence). The CDR3 is 16 residues long. Losses at the gene ends were 5 bases for V and 0 bases for J; bases not matched to a gene: 6. The CDR3 sequence is CASSPQTGVSNQPQHF. CDR3 in DNA: TGTGCCAGCAGTCCTCAGACAGGGGTTAGCAATCAGCCCCAGCATTTT.

J is TRBJ1-2 and V is TRBV7-9; D unclear. The CDR3 spans 15 residues. Germline CDR1 is SEHNR and CDR2 is FQNEAQ (reference sequence). Deletions cut 2 bases from V and 4 bases from J, with 14 bases between. CDR3 coding DNA: TGTGCCAGCAGCTTAAGTGCAGGCCCGTCCTATGGCTACACCTTC. It specifies CASSLSAGPSYGYTF. Filled out from reference TRBV7-9 and TRBJ1-2, the complete variable domain reads DTGVSQNPRHKITKRGQNVTFRCDPISEHNRLYWYRQTLGQGPEFLTYFQNEAQLEKSRLLSDRFSAERPKGSFSTLEIQRTEQGDSAMYLCASSLSAGPSYGYTFGSGTRLTVV.

V and J are TRBV6-6 and TRBJ1-1, with TRBD1 identical over 9 bases. V lost 6 bases and J lost 3; bases outside the gene matches: 5. From germline, CDR1 is MNHNY and CDR2 SVGAGI (reference sequence). The CDR3 spans 14 residues. CDR3 protein: CASRLRQGDTEAFF. The CDR3 nucleotides are TGTGCCAGCAGACTAAGACAGGGGGACACTGAAGCTTTCTTT.

This clone was seen ten or more times. V is TRBV29-1 and J is TRBJ1-2, with TRBD1 as a possible D gene (5 bases). Germline-derived CDR1 and CDR2 are SQVTM and ANQGSEA. The ends were cut back, 7 bases at V and 8 bases at J, with 14 bases in the middle. CDR3 length equals 11 residues. Here the CDR3 DNA reads TGCAGCGCGGGGGTTTTGAAAGGCTACACCTTC. This codes for CSAGVLKGYTF.

The rearrangement uses TRBV19 and TRBJ2-5; 16 bases are shared with TRBD2. From germline, CDR1 is LNHDA and CDR2 SQIVND (reference sequence). With V trimmed by 8 bases and J by 11 bases, 5 bases remained unmatched. The CDR3 contains 13 residues. DNA for the CDR3: TGTGCCAGTTCTGGGACTAGCGGGAGGGAGCAGTACTTC. The encoded protein is CASSGTSGREQYF. Supplemented by reference TRBV19 and TRBJ2-5, the full variable domain reads DGGITQSPKYLFRKEGQNVTLSCEQNLNHDAMYWYRQDPGQGLRLIYYSQIVNDFQKGDIAEGYSVSREKKESFPLTVTSAQKNPTAFYLCASSGTSGREQYFGPGTRLLVL.

Remarks on this clone: An end of the junction differs from the germline gene, which may be a read error. The chain has TRBV7-9 and TRBJ2-7; perhaps TRBD2 as D (5 bases). Germline-derived CDR1 and CDR2 are SEHNR and FQNEAQ (reference sequence). This CDR3 is 16 amino acids long. The CDR3 reads CSSSLEFAGDSYEQYF. The CDR3 DNA reads TGTTCCAGCAGCTTAGAGTTCGCGGGTGACTCCTACGAGCAGTACTTC. Full variable domain (rest looked up from reference TRBV7-9 and TRBJ2-7): DTGVSQNPRHKITKRGQNVTFRCDPISEHNRLYWYRQTLGQGPEFLTYFQNEAQLEKSRLLSDRFSAERPKGSFSTLEIQRTEQGDSAMYLCSSSLEFAGDSYEQYFGPGTRLTVT.

The gene calls are TRBV30 and TRBJ2-7, with TRBD1 as a possible D gene (6 bases). Trimming removed 0 bases from V and 10 bases from J, with 16 bases in between. This CDR3 comprises 13 residues. Germline-derived CDR1 and CDR2 are GTSNPN and SVGIG (reference sequence). The CDR3 loop reads CAWSVLDRDAQYF. The CDR3 bases are TGTGCCTGGAGTGTGCTGGACAGAGACGCCCAGTACTTC.

The chain employs TRBV5-1 and TRBJ2-3; D not resolved. Germline V gene data show CDR1 as SGHRS and CDR2 as YFSETQ. The CDR3 has 14 amino acids. Trimming cost V 7 bases and J 2 bases, with 14 bases left between them. CDR3 amino acids: CASSPGAYTDTQYF. The CDR3 DNA follows: TGCGCCAGCTCCCCGGGTGCCTACACAGATACGCAGTATTTT.

The gene calls are TRBV29-1 and TRBJ1-1; D is uncertain. CDR1 SQVTM and CDR2 ANQGSEA come from the germline V gene. The CDR3 extends over 13 amino acids. V lost 4 bases to trimming and J lost 6 bases, with 15 bases between them. Here the CDR3 reads CSVGVGGRAEAFF. The CDR3 nucleotides read TGCAGCGTTGGCGTCGGAGGGAGGGCTGAAGCTTTCTTT. Full variable domain (remainder filled in from reference TRBV29-1 and TRBJ1-1): SAVISQKPSRDICQRGTSLTIQCQVDSQVTMMFWYRQQPGQSLTLIATANQGSEATYESGFVIDKFPISRPNLTFSTLTVSNMSPEDSSIYLCSVGVGGRAEAFFGQGTRLTVV.

This rearrangement joins TRBV5-4 to TRBJ1-4, with D maybe TRBD1 (5 bases). The CDR3 loop spans 14 amino acids. Germline-derived CDR1 and CDR2 are SGHNT and YYREEE (reference sequence). Trimming stripped 0 bases from V and 8 bases from J, with 11 bases between. CDR3 protein: CASSLEGEQEKLFF. Here the CDR3 DNA reads TGTGCCAGCAGCTTGGAAGGGGAACAAGAAAAACTGTTTTTT.

The V call is TRBV10-3, the J call TRBJ1-3; 8 positions match TRBD1. The germline gives CDR1 ENHRY, CDR2 SYGVKD. Trimming cost V 3 bases and J 2 bases; bases outside gene matches: 9. The CDR3 consists of 17 residues. The DNA for the CDR3 is TGTGCCATCAGTGAATACTCTCAGGGGGCTACTGGAAACACCATATATTTT. Protein sequence: CAISEYSQGATGNTIYF.

This clone was seen a few times. The CDR3 DNA is TGTGCCAGTTATGGACTAGGGGGAACCGGGGAGCTGTTTTTT. Translation gives CASYGLGGTGELFF. The chain carries TRBV27 and TRBJ2-2, with D possibly TRBD2 on 7 matching bases. Between the trimmed V and J ends, which lost 9 bases and 5 bases, there was a span of 16 bases. Germline V gene lookup returns CDR1 MNHEY and CDR2 SMNVEV (reference sequence). CDR3 length: 14 amino acids.

CDR3 DNA sequence: TGTGCCAGCAGCTATGCTTTGGCCCTCTCTGGAAACACCATATATTTT. It specifies CASSYALALSGNTIYF. The J gene is TRBJ1-3, the V gene TRBV14; D remains ambiguous. CDR3 length equals 16 residues. Deletions cut 5 bases from V and 0 bases from J, with 14 bases between. CDR1 is SGHDN, CDR2 FVKESK, per germline.

The table lists this clone with a count of one. The chain has TRBV4-1 and TRBJ2-7; 7 nucleotides line up with TRBD2. Germline-derived CDR1 and CDR2 are MGHRA and YSYEKL. The CDR3 runs 15 residues. Trimming cost V 5 bases and J 3 bases; bases outside gene matches: 10. CDR3 region: CASSDPSGGFYEQYF. CDR3 nucleotide sequence: TGCGCCAGCAGCGACCCTAGCGGAGGGTTCTACGAGCAGTACTTC.

In this sample, this clone turned up once. Here the CDR3 omits its conserved ending phenylalanine or tryptophan, so a read error is the likely source. CDR3 amino acids: CAYQGQGNTEAFL. The CDR3 bases are TGTGCCTACCAGGGACAGGGGAACACTGAAGCTTTCTTG. The chain combines TRBV30 with TRBJ1-1, with TRBD1 identical over 9 bases. J lost 1 base, V lost 7 bases, and 4 bases had no gene match. Germline V gene sequence: CDR1 GTSNPN, CDR2 SVGIG (reference sequence). This CDR3 has 13 residues.

In its sample, this clone is medium-sized. The V and J genes are TRBV6-5 and TRBJ1-3, with TRBD1 matching 8 bases. Trimming took 5 bases from V and 9 from J; bases not matched to a gene: 6. The CDR3 covers 13 residues. Germline values: CDR1 MNHEY, CDR2 SVGAGI. In DNA form, the CDR3 reads TGTGCCAGCAGTCAACAGGGGGGGAGCACCATATATTTT. Translation gives CASSQQGGSTIYF.